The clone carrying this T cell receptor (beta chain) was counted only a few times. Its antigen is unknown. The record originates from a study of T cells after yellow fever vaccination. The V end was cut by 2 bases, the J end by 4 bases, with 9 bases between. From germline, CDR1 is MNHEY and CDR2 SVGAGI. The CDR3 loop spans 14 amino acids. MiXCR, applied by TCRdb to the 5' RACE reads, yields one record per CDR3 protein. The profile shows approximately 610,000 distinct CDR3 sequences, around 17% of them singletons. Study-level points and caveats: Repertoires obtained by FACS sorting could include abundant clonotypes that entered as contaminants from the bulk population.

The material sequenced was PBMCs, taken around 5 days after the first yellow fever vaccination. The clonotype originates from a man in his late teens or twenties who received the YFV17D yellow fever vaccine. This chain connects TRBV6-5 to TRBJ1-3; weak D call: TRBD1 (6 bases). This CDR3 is CASSYATGGNTIYF. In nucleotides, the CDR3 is TGTGCCAGCAGTTACGCCACAGGGGGAAACACCATATATTTT.